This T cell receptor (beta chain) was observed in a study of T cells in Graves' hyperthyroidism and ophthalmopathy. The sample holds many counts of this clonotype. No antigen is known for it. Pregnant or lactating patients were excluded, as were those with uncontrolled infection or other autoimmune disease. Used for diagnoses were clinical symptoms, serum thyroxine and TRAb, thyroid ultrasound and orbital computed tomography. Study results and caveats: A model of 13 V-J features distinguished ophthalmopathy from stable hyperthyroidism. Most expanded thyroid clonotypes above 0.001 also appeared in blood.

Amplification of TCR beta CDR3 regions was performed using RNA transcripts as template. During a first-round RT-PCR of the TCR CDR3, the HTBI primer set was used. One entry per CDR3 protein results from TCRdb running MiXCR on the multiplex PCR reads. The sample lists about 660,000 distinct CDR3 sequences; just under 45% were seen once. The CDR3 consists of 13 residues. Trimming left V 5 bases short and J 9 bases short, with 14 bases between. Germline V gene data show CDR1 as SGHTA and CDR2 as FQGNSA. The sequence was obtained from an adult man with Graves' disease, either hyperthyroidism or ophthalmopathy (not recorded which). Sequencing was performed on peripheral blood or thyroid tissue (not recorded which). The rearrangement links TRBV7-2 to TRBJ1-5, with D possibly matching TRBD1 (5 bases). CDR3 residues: CASSHDQGRPQHF. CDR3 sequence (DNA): TGTGCCAGCAGCCACGATCAGGGCCGGCCCCAGCATTTT. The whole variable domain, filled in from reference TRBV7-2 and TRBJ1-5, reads GAGVSQSPSNKVTEKGKDVELRCDPISGHTALYWYRQSLGQGLEFLIYFQGNSAPDKSGLPSDRFSAERTGGSVSTLTIQRTQQEDSAVYLCASSHDQGRPQHFGDGTRLSIL.